The 30 T cell receptor beta chains listed next were all sequenced from one sample in a study of cytomegalovirus exposure and HLA in healthy donors. The PCR was carried out with 60 Vbeta primers and 13 Jbeta primers. Clones were read by immunoSEQ multiplex PCR, and TCRdb kept only the in-frame ones, dropping some. The top ten clones hold 1% to 1.5% of a sample with 130,000 to 150,000 clones, around four fifths of them seen once. The specimen was PBMCs. Receptors were obtained from a male donor in good health and CMV-seropositive.

The gene calls are TRBV11-2 and TRBJ2-1; 9 bases map to TRBD1. The CDR3 covers 16 residues. Germline lookup yields CDR1 SGHAT and CDR2 FQNNGV. V dropped 3 bases and J dropped 9; count of bases not matched to a gene: 12. The DNA for the CDR3 is TGTGCCAGCAGCTTCTCAGGGACAGGGCTGACCGGTGAGCAGTTCTTC. Protein product: CASSFSGTGLTGEQFF.

The chain carries TRBV7-3 and TRBJ1-1; tentative D call: TRBD1 (5 bases). CDR1 SGHTA and CDR2 FQGTGA come from the germline V gene. V was pared by 1 base and J by 5 bases, with 14 bases between. There are 15 residues in the CDR3. In DNA, the CDR3 is TGTGCCAGCAGCTTAAGGCAGGGTGGTCATACTGAAGCTTTCTTT. Translation: CASSLRQGGHTEAFF.

The chain couples TRBV7-2 to TRBJ2-1; no clear D. Germline V lookup: CDR1 SGHTA, CDR2 FQGNSA. The CDR3 is 15 residues long. V was cut by 5 bases and J by 0 bases, with 11 bases left in between. Here the CDR3 reads CASSRLRSSYNEQFF. Written as DNA, the CDR3 is TGTGCCAGCAGCCGTTTACGTAGCTCCTACAATGAGCAGTTCTTC. Drawing the rest from reference TRBV7-2 and TRBJ2-1, the complete variable domain is GAGVSQSPSNKVTEKGKDVELRCDPISGHTALYWYRQSLGQGLEFLIYFQGNSAPDKSGLPSDRFSAERTGGSVSTLTIQRTQQEDSAVYLCASSRLRSSYNEQFFGPGTRLTVL.

The V call is TRBV7-9, the J call TRBJ2-5; 9 bases match TRBD1. The assigned J gene may be wrong: the sequence end matches TRBJ2-7 better. Looked up from germline, CDR1 is SEHNR and CDR2 is FQNEAQ (reference sequence). The CDR3 extends over 15 amino acids. CDR3 coding DNA: TGTGCCAGCAGCTCGACCGAGACAGGGGGCTACGAGCAGTACTTC. Its protein is CASSSTETGGYEQYF.

This clone was recorded a few times. The chain links TRBV19 to TRBJ1-1; D is possibly TRBD1 (5 bases). The V and J ends lost 2 bases and 5 bases respectively, with 15 bases between them. This CDR3 has 15 amino acids. Germline lookup yields CDR1 LNHDA and CDR2 SQIVND (reference sequence). The CDR3 spells CASSIPGEGGTEAFF. CDR3 nucleotides: TGTGCCAGTAGTATACCGGGGGAAGGTGGTACTGAAGCTTTCTTT.

Only one count was recorded for this clone. CDR3 in amino acids: CASSLPDLTNSPLHF. CDR3 sequence (DNA): TGTGCCAGCAGTTTACCGGACTTGACAAATTCACCCCTCCACTTT. This chain uses TRBV28 with TRBJ1-6; D unresolved. CDR1 and CDR2 (germline): MDHEN, SYDVKM. The V end lost 2 bases, the J end lost 7 bases, and 12 bases lay between the germline ends. This CDR3 region has 15 residues.

V is TRBV5-8 and J is TRBJ2-5; D might be TRBD1 (5 bases). Trimming pared 1 base from V and 2 bases from J, leaving 12 bases between. The CDR3 covers 15 residues. Germline V gene lookup returns CDR1 SGHTS and CDR2 YDEGEE. The DNA of the CDR3 is TGTGCCAGCAGCTTGAGGGGTACAGGACAAGAGACCCAGTACTTC. This sequence encodes CASSLRGTGQETQYF.

The V call is TRBV5-8, the J call TRBJ2-5; 7 bases are shared with TRBD1. The J call may be in error: the DNA end matches TRBJ2-7 better. Germline CDR1 and CDR2: SGHTS and YDEGEE. CDR3 length equals 14 residues. This CDR3 is CASRARTGSYEQYF. For the CDR3, the DNA is TGTGCCAGCAGGGCTCGGACAGGATCCTACGAGCAGTACTTC.

This clone was observed once. The V call is TRBV9, the J call TRBJ2-1; 11 bases fit TRBD2. J was trimmed by 0 bases and V by 0 bases; bases with no gene match: 8. This CDR3 is built from 19 residues. Per germline, CDR1 SGDLS and CDR2 YYNGEE. In DNA, the CDR3 is TGTGCCAGCAGCGTAGGGCTAGCGGGGGGACCGAGCTCCTACAATGAGCAGTTCTTC. Translation: CASSVGLAGGPSSYNEQFF.

The V gene is TRBV2, the J gene TRBJ1-6; 7 bases are a match to TRBD1. Trimming cost V 4 bases and J 7 bases; bases outside gene matches: 10. The CDR3 consists of 16 residues. Germline CDR1 SNHLY, CDR2 FYNNEI. The CDR3 spells CASSVTGVSGNSPLHF. The CDR3 nucleotides read TGTGCCAGCAGTGTTACAGGGGTTTCGGGCAATTCACCCCTCCACTTT.

J is TRBJ1-2 and V is TRBV10-2, with D tentatively TRBD1 (5 bases). Trimming shortened V by 6 bases and J by 6 bases, and 20 bases separated the two germline ends. This CDR3 is 15 amino acids long. CDR1 is WSHSY and CDR2 is SAAADI in the germline V gene. This chain's CDR3 is CASRPGRQGAHGYTF. In nucleotides, the CDR3 is TGCGCCAGCAGACCCGGCCGGCAGGGTGCTCATGGCTACACCTTC.

This clone was observed a few times. J is TRBJ2-3 and V is TRBV4-1; 7 bases match TRBD2. This CDR3 has 15 residues. Per germline, CDR1 MGHRA and CDR2 YSYEKL. V was clipped by 3 bases and J by 4 bases; unmatched bases: 7. The CDR3 region has the DNA TGCGCCAGCAGCCATCCTTCCCGGGAGGCAGATACGCAGTATTTT. It encodes CASSHPSREADTQYF.

In this sample, this clone turned up once. V gene TRBV7-8 combines with J gene TRBJ1-5; D remains unclear. The CDR3 length is 20 residues. Per germline, CDR1 SGHVS and CDR2 FQNEAQ. The V end lost 0 bases, the J end lost 2 bases, and 23 bases lay between the germline ends. In nucleotides, the CDR3 is TGTGCCAGCAGCTTAGCCCATGGGAGGGAACAGCCTAGGGGCAATCAGCCCCAGCATTTT. Protein product: CASSLAHGREQPRGNQPQHF. Drawing the rest from reference TRBV7-8 and TRBJ1-5, the complete variable domain is GAGVSQSPRYKVAKRGQDVALRCDPISGHVSLFWYQQALGQGPEFLTYFQNEAQLDKSGLPSDRFFAERPEGSVSTLKIQRTQQEDSAVYLCASSLAHGREQPRGNQPQHFGDGTRLSIL.

This clone was detected once. The chain combines TRBV5-1 with TRBJ2-3; D not resolved. The CDR3 loop spans 15 amino acids. V lost 0 bases and J 6 bases, leaving 14 bases between the germline ends. The germline V gene has CDR1 SGHRS and CDR2 YFSETQ. The CDR3 nucleotides read TGCGCCAGCAGCTTGGACGAACCCATCGGTGATACGCAGTATTTT. This encodes CASSLDEPIGDTQYF.

This chain uses TRBV4-2 with TRBJ1-1; 8 bases fit TRBD1. V gave up 4 bases and J gave up 6 bases; unmatched junction bases: 7. Germline V gives CDR1 LGHNA, CDR2 YNFKEQ. The length of the CDR3 is 14 residues. This CDR3 reads CASSPSPRGPEAFF. Written as DNA, the CDR3 is TGTGCCAGCAGCCCCTCCCCCAGGGGGCCTGAAGCTTTCTTT.

The chain combines TRBV18 with TRBJ2-5; the match to TRBD1 covers 7 bases. With 3 bases clipped from V and 4 bases from J, the junction kept 5 bases outside the gene matches. Germline CDR1 and CDR2: KGHSH and LQKENI. The CDR3 loop spans 14 amino acids. This CDR3 is CASSPRGGPETQYF. CDR3 DNA: TGTGCCAGCTCACCTCGAGGGGGCCCAGAGACCCAGTACTTC.

This clone came up once. The chain is built from TRBV28 and TRBJ2-3; a weak D match, TRBD2 (7 bases). The CDR3 is 15 amino acids. Trimming shortened V by 6 bases and J by 2 bases, and 15 bases separated the two germline ends. CDR1 and CDR2 from the germline V gene are MDHEN and SYDVKM. CDR3 protein: CASRPQGRVTDTQYF. CDR3 DNA: TGTGCCAGCAGGCCCCAGGGGAGGGTCACAGATACGCAGTATTTT.

The J gene is TRBJ2-1, the V gene TRBV7-3; D may be TRBD1 (5 bases). The V gene's germline CDR1 is SGHTA and CDR2 FQGTGA. Trimming removed 2 bases at V and 3 bases at J, with 8 bases between. There are 14 residues in the CDR3. This chain's CDR3 is CASSLGASYNEQFF. The CDR3, as DNA: TGTGCCAGCAGCTTAGGGGCCAGCTACAATGAGCAGTTCTTC. The whole variable domain, filled in from reference TRBV7-3 and TRBJ2-1, reads GAGVSQTPSNKVTEKGKYVELRCDPISGHTALYWYRQSLGQGPEFLIYFQGTGAADDSGLPNDRFFAVRPEGSVSTLKIQRTERGDSAVYLCASSLGASYNEQFFGPGTRLTVL.

The gene calls are TRBV7-8 and TRBJ1-5; 7 nucleotides agree with TRBD1. The ends lost 6 bases at V and 4 bases at J; junction bases unmatched: 6. CDR3 size: 14 residues. Germline V gene sequence: CDR1 SGHVS, CDR2 FQNEAQ. In DNA, the CDR3 is TGTGCCAGCAGTAGAACAGGGGTTAATCAGCCCCAGCATTTT. Translation: CASSRTGVNQPQHF.

Note on this clone: Other DNA sequences in this sample translate to the same CDR3. The chain employs TRBV4-3 and TRBJ2-3; possible D gene TRBD1, 7 bases. The V gene's germline CDR1 is LGHNA and CDR2 YSLEER. V was pared by 3 bases and J by 4 bases, with 32 bases between. The CDR3 contains 21 residues. The CDR3 sequence is CASSQERSTRTGAGGADTQYF. In nucleotides, the CDR3 is TGCGCCAGCAGCCAGGAGAGGTCCACCCGGACGGGGGCAGGGGGAGCAGATACGCAGTATTTT.

On this clone: The junction and the germline gene differ at one end; a read error may be behind it. CDR3 protein: CTSSFRRTEKNIQYF. The DNA for the CDR3 is TGTACCAGCAGCTTTCGTAGGACAGAGAAAAACATTCAGTACTTC. V usage is TRBV7-3 and J usage is TRBJ2-4; tentatively, D is TRBD1 (6 bases). CDR1 and CDR2 (germline): SGHTA, FQGTGA. The CDR3 consists of 15 residues.

V gene TRBV7-9 combines with J gene TRBJ2-7, with a tentative D call TRBD2 (5 bases). Trimming left V 4 bases short and J 4 bases short, with 14 bases between. Germline loops: CDR1 SEHNR, CDR2 FQNEAQ (reference sequence). The CDR3 extends over 14 amino acids. The CDR3 DNA sequence: TGTGCCAGCAGCTGGTCTTCCGAGGGTTACGAGCAGTACTTC. Amino acid sequence: CASSWSSEGYEQYF.

This clone was seen only a few times. The chain uses TRBV29-1 and TRBJ2-1; D perhaps matches TRBD2 (5 bases). With 0 bases removed from V and 10 bases from J, the gap between germline ends came to 13 bases. This CDR3 comprises 13 residues. Per germline, CDR1 SQVTM and CDR2 ANQGSEA. CDR3 in DNA: TGCAGCGTTGAAGAAGCCAGGCCGGGGGAGCAGTTCTTC. Translated: CSVEEARPGEQFF.

This clone has a handful of counts. This chain uses TRBV2 with TRBJ2-1; D may be TRBD1 (6 bases). Trimming took off 6 bases at V and 6 bases at J, with 18 bases between the two ends. The CDR3 consists of 15 residues. The germline V gene encodes CDR1 SNHLY and CDR2 FYNNEI. The CDR3 DNA reads TGTGCCAGCAGGAGGGACCCAGGGGTTAGCAATGAGCAGTTCTTC. Translated, it gives CASRRDPGVSNEQFF.

The chain recombines TRBV10-3 with TRBJ1-6; 7 nucleotides line up with TRBD1. This CDR3 comprises 16 residues. V lost 2 bases, J lost 9 bases, and 10 bases stayed unmatched. Per germline, CDR1 ENHRY and CDR2 SYGVKD. The CDR3 protein is CAISELRGRFGSPLHF. The CDR3 DNA is TGTGCCATCAGTGAGCTCAGGGGGAGGTTCGGTTCACCCCTCCACTTT.

The chain combines TRBV6-5 with TRBJ2-5; 7 positions match TRBD1. Gene TRBJ2-7 matches the end of the DNA better, so the J call may be wrong. The CDR3 has 15 amino acids. Per the germline V gene, CDR1 is MNHEY and CDR2 is SVGAGI. The DNA for the CDR3 is TGTGCCAGCAGTTACTCGACAGGGCTAACCTACGAGCAGTACTTC. As protein: CASSYSTGLTYEQYF.

The chain links TRBV5-1 to TRBJ2-5, with a tentative D call TRBD1 (5 bases). Germline values: CDR1 SGHRS, CDR2 YFSETQ. CDR3 length: 14 amino acids. V shed 5 bases and J shed 1 base, with 12 bases lying between them. The CDR3 loop is CASRVQTAQETQYF. DNA of the CDR3: TGCGCCAGCAGGGTACAGACAGCCCAAGAGACCCAGTACTTC.

V is TRBV4-3 and J is TRBJ2-5, with D perhaps matching TRBD2 (6 bases). The CDR3 loop spans 16 amino acids. In germline, CDR1 is LGHNA, CDR2 YSLEER. The ends were cut back, 1 base at V and 4 bases at J, with 16 bases in the middle. CDR3 DNA sequence: TGCGCCAGCAGCCAAGGGGCCGGAGGGCCGGGAGAGACCCAGTACTTC. Amino acids: CASSQGAGGPGETQYF.

The chain carries TRBV2 and TRBJ2-1, with D tentatively TRBD2 (7 bases). Germline V CDR1 and CDR2: SNHLY, FYNNEI. This CDR3 comprises 16 residues. Trimming stripped 6 bases from V and 10 bases from J, with 25 bases between. CDR3: CASSPGVGGVAPEQFF. The DNA for the CDR3 is TGTGCCAGCAGCCCAGGGGTGGGAGGGGTTGCGCCCGAGCAGTTCTTC.

This clone appeared a single time. The rearrangement links TRBV7-6 to TRBJ1-1; unclear D gene. The germline V gene encodes CDR1 SGHVS and CDR2 FNYEAQ. The CDR3 totals 14 residues. V lost 3 bases to trimming and J lost 0 bases, with 8 bases between them. CDR3: CASSLREMNTEAFF. The CDR3 DNA sequence: TGTGCCAGCAGCTTGCGGGAAATGAACACTGAAGCTTTCTTT. Variable domain in full (rest from reference TRBV7-6 and TRBJ1-1): GAGVSQSPRYKVTKRGQDVALRCDPISGHVSLYWYRQALGQGPEFLTYFNYEAQQDKSGLPNDRFSAERPEGSISTLTIQRTEQRDSAMYRCASSLREMNTEAFFGQGTRLTVV.